The 2 T cell receptor beta chains reported below all come from one sample, sequenced in a study of blood T cell repertoires in COVID-19. The data were produced by immunoSEQ multiplex PCR, yet TCRdb's version contains in-frame clones alone and is incomplete. The sample holds 30,000 or so clones; over 80% are singletons and the top ten take around 9.6%. The sample comprised peripheral blood. These receptors originate from a human donor with active COVID-19. The donor label of this sample is uncertain.

V and J are TRBV2 and TRBJ1-5; D unclear. The V and J ends lost 7 bases and 1 base respectively, with 14 bases between them. Looked up from germline, CDR1 is SNHLY and CDR2 is FYNNEI. This CDR3 comprises 15 residues. The DNA for the CDR3 is TGTGCCAGCACATCGCTCCCAGGCAGCAATCAGCCCCAGCATTTT. Translation: CASTSLPGSNQPQHF.

V is TRBV5-6 and J is TRBJ2-2; TRBD2 agrees at 9 bases. Germline CDR1 reads SGHDT; CDR2 reads YYEEEE. The V and J ends lost 1 base and 5 bases, in that order; junction bases with no gene match: 9. The CDR3 consists of 17 residues. In nucleotides, the CDR3 is TGTGCCAGCAGCTTGAAGAGGGGGACTAGCCTGACCGGGGAGCTGTTTTTT. As protein: CASSLKRGTSLTGELFF.